The 14 T cell receptor beta chains below all came from one sample that was sequenced in a study of cytomegalovirus exposure and HLA in healthy donors listed by TCRdb under 2017. The library was made by the immunoSEQ multiplex PCR assay. The multiplex PCR relied on a mix of 60 forward primers for TCR Vbeta segments and 13 reverse primers for TCR Jbeta segments. The clones in this table, taken by TCRdb from immuneACCESS, are in-frame only. Not every clone is retained; where verified, under half of the shortfall comes from an unresolved V gene, and the cause of the rest is unknown. In all, the sample holds fewer than 250,000 clones, and 70% to 75% of those were seen once. Roughly 2.8% of the sample comes from the top ten. The source material was PBMCs. The receptors come from a woman aged 25 to 45 in good health and CMV-seropositive.

This clone showed up just a few times. The chain is built from TRBV15 and TRBJ1-5; TRBD1 agrees at 8 bases. J was trimmed by 7 bases and V by 2 bases; bases with no gene match: 4. The germline V gene has CDR1 LNHNV and CDR2 YYDKDF (reference sequence). CDR3 length: 14 amino acids. Here the CDR3 DNA reads TGTGCCACCAGCAGATCTGGACAGGGCCAGCCCCAGCATTTT. It translates to CATSRSGQGQPQHF.

The rearrangement links TRBV19 to TRBJ1-5; the D is unclear. The CDR3 loop spans 16 amino acids. V shed 4 bases and J shed 2 bases, with 15 bases lying between them. Germline V gene data show CDR1 as LNHDA and CDR2 as SQIVND (reference sequence). CDR3 residues: CASSNLDLGGNQPQHF. The CDR3 region has the DNA TGTGCCAGTAGTAACCTTGACTTGGGAGGCAATCAGCCCCAGCATTTT.

The gene calls are TRBV27 and TRBJ1-6; 10 bases align to TRBD1. V gave up 7 bases and J gave up 12 bases; unmatched junction bases: 9. The CDR3 has 14 residues. Germline values: CDR1 MNHEY, CDR2 SMNVEV (reference sequence). The CDR3 here is CASTDRGPFGPLHF. The CDR3 coding sequence is TGTGCCAGCACCGACAGGGGGCCTTTTGGACCCCTCCACTTT.

The rearrangement joins TRBV20-1 to TRBJ2-1, with unresolved D. V was shortened by 6 bases and J by 7 bases, with 10 bases between the two germline ends. CDR1 is DFQATT, CDR2 SNEGSKA, per germline (reference sequence). This CDR3 region has 11 residues. The CDR3 loop reads CSARPRNEQFF. CDR3 DNA sequence: TGCAGTGCCCGCCCTAGGAATGAGCAGTTCTTC.

This chain joins TRBV6-1 and TRBJ1-2; 7 bases are a match to TRBD1. Germline lookup yields CDR1 MNHNS and CDR2 SASEGT. The V gene end was trimmed by 2 bases and the J gene end by 4 bases; junction bases not matched to a gene: 7. CDR3 size: 15 residues. The CDR3 is CASSEPREGAYGYTF. The CDR3 nucleotides read TGTGCCAGCAGTGAACCCCGGGAGGGGGCCTATGGCTACACCTTC.

The V call is TRBV7-7, the J call TRBJ1-1; TRBD1 is a possible D gene (5 bases). Trimming shortened V by 5 bases and J by 8 bases, and 15 bases separated the two germline ends. The germline gives CDR1 SSHAT, CDR2 FNYEAQ (reference sequence). CDR3 size: 13 residues. The CDR3 DNA reads as TGTGCCAGCAGCGCCGGGGGGGGTGCCGAAGCTTTCTTT. This translates into CASSAGGGAEAFF.

With respect to this clone: In the same sample, other DNA sequences code for this CDR3. The rearrangement joins TRBV7-9 to TRBJ1-1; D ambiguous. CDR1 and CDR2 (germline): SEHNR, FQNEAQ (reference sequence). Trimming left V 2 bases short and J 4 bases short, with 8 bases between. This CDR3 region has 13 residues. CDR3 loop: CASSLNAGTEAFF. For the CDR3, the DNA is TGTGCCAGCAGCTTAAACGCGGGCACTGAAGCTTTCTTT.

This chain uses TRBV28 with TRBJ2-5; 7 nucleotides match TRBD2. This CDR3 comprises 15 residues. Germline V lookup: CDR1 MDHEN, CDR2 SYDVKM. V dropped 6 bases and J dropped 5; count of bases not matched to a gene: 12. DNA of the CDR3: TGTGCCAGCAGCCCAGAGGGAGGGTGGTACGAGACCCAGTACTTC. Protein product: CASSPEGGWYETQYF. Together with reference TRBV28 and TRBJ2-5, the CDR3 gives the full variable domain: DVKVTQSSRYLVKRTGEKVFLECVQDMDHENMFWYRQDPGLGLRLIYFSYDVKMKEKGDIPEGYSVSREKKERFSLILESASTNQTSMYLCASSPEGGWYETQYFGPGTRLLVL.

The V call is TRBV6-6, the J call TRBJ1-2, with 9 bases lining up with TRBD1. Germline trimming cut 6 bases from V and 8 bases from J; bases unmatched to any gene: 7. The CDR3 spans 13 residues. Germline CDR1 is MNHNY and CDR2 is SVGAGI (reference sequence). This CDR3 reads CASRRDRDGGYTF. The CDR3 DNA follows: TGTGCCAGCAGACGGGACAGGGACGGAGGCTACACCTTC.

The rearrangement links TRBV28 to TRBJ1-2; the match to TRBD1 covers 7 bases. This CDR3 comprises 12 residues. J lost 8 bases, V lost 4 bases, and 4 bases had no gene match. Germline assignment: CDR1 MDHEN and CDR2 SYDVKM. CDR3 loop: CASSWGQLGYTF. The CDR3 DNA is TGTGCCAGCAGTTGGGGACAGCTCGGCTACACCTTC.

The genes are TRBV11-2 and TRBJ2-5; the match to TRBD1 covers 7 bases. The better agreement between TRBJ2-7 and the DNA end casts doubt on the J call. Germline lookup yields CDR1 SGHAT and CDR2 FQNNGV. The CDR3 consists of 13 residues. As DNA, the CDR3 is TGTGCCAGCAGCTTTTCGACAGGGTCCGAGCAGTACTTC. Protein sequence: CASSFSTGSEQYF.

The sample holds a few counts of this clone. The chain links TRBV5-5 to TRBJ1-2; D might be TRBD1 (5 bases). Germline CDR1 reads SGHKS; CDR2 reads YYEKEE (reference sequence). The V gene lost 1 base and the J gene lost 5 bases, with 12 bases spanning the gap. CDR3 size: 14 residues. The CDR3 here is CASSLNRGLYGYTF. CDR3 sequence (DNA): TGTGCCAGCAGCTTGAATCGGGGGTTGTATGGCTACACCTTC.

This rearrangement joins TRBV25-1 to TRBJ2-2; the D gene is possibly TRBD2 (6 bases). Looked up from germline, CDR1 is MGHDK and CDR2 is SYGVNS. The CDR3 covers 15 residues. V was trimmed by 8 bases and J by 7 bases, leaving 20 bases between them. CDR3 residues: CASQEPASDIGELFF. CDR3 bases: TGTGCCAGCCAAGAACCGGCTAGCGATATCGGGGAGCTGTTTTTT.

This sequence joins TRBV2 and TRBJ2-5; 10 positions match TRBD1. J lost 1 base, V lost 3 bases, and 17 bases had no gene match. Germline V gene data show CDR1 as SNHLY and CDR2 as FYNNEI. There are 20 residues in the CDR3. The CDR3: CASSDKEKLVGQGVQETQYF. CDR3 coding DNA: TGTGCCAGCAGTGATAAAGAGAAATTAGTAGGACAGGGGGTCCAAGAGACCCAGTACTTC.